This T cell receptor beta chain was profiled in a study of glioma-infiltrating T cells after dendritic cell vaccination. At the level of the study: Dendritic cells derived from monocytes and pulsed with autologous tumor lysate formed the vaccine.

In the case of this clone: Antigen unknown.

The V end lost 1 base, the J end lost 7 bases, and 11 bases lay between the germline ends. Germline values: CDR1 SGHDT, CDR2 YYEEEE. This CDR3 is 13 amino acids long. Libraries were prepared by immunoSEQ multiplex PCR; TCRdb keeps only in-frame clonotypes and omits some of them. The data contain about 64,000 clones, 75% to 85% of them singletons. General observations from the study: The cohort had few patients with full blood and tumor sets.

This material consisted of blood, taken before dendritic cell vaccination. The rearrangement joins TRBV5-6 to TRBJ1-1; no clear D gene. The source of this sequence is a human donor with glioblastoma. The CDR3 loop reads CASSLRIRNEAFF. The CDR3 region has the DNA TGTGCCAGCAGCTTGAGGATCAGGAATGAAGCTTTCTTT.